Listed here are 9 T cell receptor beta chains from one sample, sequenced in a study of shared clonotypes between healthy human individuals. Sequencing was performed with immunoSEQ multiplex PCR; in TCRdb, only in-frame clones are kept and a portion is missing. Of over 2 million clones in the sample, 85% to 95% were seen once. Sequencing was performed on naive CD4+ T cells sorted from blood. Subset meaning: CD45RA+ positively selected. The receptors here all came from a man aged 18 to 29 in good health.

The chain joins TRBV30 to TRBJ2-5; 7 bases align to TRBD1. Looked up from germline, CDR1 is GTSNPN and CDR2 is SVGIG (reference sequence). V dropped 4 bases and J dropped 3; count of bases not matched to a gene: 5. This CDR3 has 13 residues. The CDR3 sequence is CAWIPRGKETQYF. Written as DNA, the CDR3 is TGTGCCTGGATTCCCAGGGGGAAAGAGACCCAGTACTTC.

This chain uses TRBV5-1 with TRBJ2-3; 7 nucleotides agree with TRBD2. The CDR3 is made up of 14 amino acids. Germline CDR1 and CDR2: SGHRS and YFSETQ. J gave up 0 bases and V 7 bases, and 5 bases lay outside the gene matches. Here the CDR3 DNA reads TGCGCCAGCGGGGTGCGGGGGAGCACAGATACGCAGTATTTT. Residues: CASGVRGSTDTQYF.

This clone was seen only once. Other DNA sequences in the same sample also yield this CDR3. Here the CDR3 reads CASSLGQGGNQPQHF. As DNA, the CDR3 is TGCGCCAGCAGCTTGGGCCAGGGTGGAAATCAGCCCCAGCATTTT. J is TRBJ1-5 and V is TRBV5-1; the D gene is possibly TRBD1 (5 bases). Trimming took off 0 bases at V and 4 bases at J, with 11 bases between the two ends. This CDR3 spans 15 amino acids. The V gene's germline CDR1 is SGHRS and CDR2 YFSETQ.

The rearrangement uses TRBV6-6 and TRBJ2-1; 9 bases line up with TRBD1. This CDR3 spans 15 amino acids. Germline CDR1 reads MNHNY; CDR2 reads SVGAGI (reference sequence). J gave up 6 bases and V 4 bases, and 7 bases lay outside the gene matches. CDR3 amino acids: CASSFKGQGRNEQFF. In nucleotides, the CDR3 is TGTGCCAGCAGTTTCAAGGGACAGGGACGCAATGAGCAGTTCTTC.

The chain joins TRBV21-1 to TRBJ2-1; no check of the table's D call, TRBD2, against the DNA was made. TRBV21-1 is termed a pseudogene. This CDR3 is built from 13 residues. CDR3: CASNRRGGNEQFF. The CDR3 region has the DNA TGTGCCAGCAATAGGAGGGGGGGCAATGAGCAGTTCTTC.

The chain uses TRBV5-5 and TRBJ1-1; D unclear. CDR1 is SGHKS, CDR2 YYEKEE, per germline (reference sequence). Trimming cost V 0 bases and J 1 base, with 10 bases left between them. The length of the CDR3 is 15 residues. CDR3 nucleotides: TGTGCCAGCAGCTTGGGTATGGTGCGGAACACTGAAGCTTTCTTT. Residues: CASSLGMVRNTEAFF.

The rearrangement joins TRBV5-1 to TRBJ2-7; D ambiguous. V gave up 4 bases and J gave up 2 bases, with 16 bases separating them. CDR1 SGHRS and CDR2 YFSETQ come from the germline V gene. CDR3 length equals 15 residues. In nucleotides, the CDR3 is TGCGCCAGCAGCCCCTCCGGGTTCTTTGCCTACGAGCAGTACTTC. Amino acids: CASSPSGFFAYEQYF.

This clone was recorded once. J is TRBJ2-7 and V is TRBV27; 9 nucleotides agree with TRBD1. Trimming cost V 5 bases and J 3 bases; bases outside gene matches: 8. The CDR3 is made up of 15 amino acids. Germline V lookup: CDR1 MNHEY, CDR2 SMNVEV (reference sequence). In DNA, the CDR3 is TGTGCCAGCAGTCTCAACACAGGGGGCAACTACGAGCAGTACTTC. It encodes CASSLNTGGNYEQYF.

The genes are TRBV4-1 and TRBJ2-7; D call uncertain. Per germline, CDR1 MGHRA and CDR2 YSYEKL. The CDR3 covers 15 residues. V gave up 4 bases and J gave up 3 bases, with 16 bases separating them. The CDR3 coding sequence is TGCGCCAGCAGCCGGTCGGGTGGCGCAGGCTACGAGCAGTACTTC. Residues: CASSRSGGAGYEQYF.